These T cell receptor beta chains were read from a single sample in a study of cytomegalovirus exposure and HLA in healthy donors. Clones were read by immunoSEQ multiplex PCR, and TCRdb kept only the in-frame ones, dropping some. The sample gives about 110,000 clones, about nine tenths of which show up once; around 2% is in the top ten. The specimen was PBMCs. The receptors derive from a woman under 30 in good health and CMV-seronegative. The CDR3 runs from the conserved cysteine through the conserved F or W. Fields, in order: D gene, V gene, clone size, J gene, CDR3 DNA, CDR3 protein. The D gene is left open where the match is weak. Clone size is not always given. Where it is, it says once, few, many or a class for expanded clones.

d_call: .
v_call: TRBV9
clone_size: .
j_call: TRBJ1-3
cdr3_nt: TGTGCCAGCAGCGTAGCCCAGGGCTACTCTGGAAACACCATATATTTT
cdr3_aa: CASSVAQGYSGNTIYF

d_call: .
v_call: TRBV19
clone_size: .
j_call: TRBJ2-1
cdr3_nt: TGTGCCAGTAGTATGGTGAGGCTGCGAAACAATGAGCAGTTCTTC
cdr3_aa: CASSMVRLRNNEQFF

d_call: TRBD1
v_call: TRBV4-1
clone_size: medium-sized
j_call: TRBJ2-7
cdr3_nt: TGCGCCAGCAGCCCCGGACAGGGGGCGGACGAGCAGTACTTC
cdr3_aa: CASSPGQGADEQYF

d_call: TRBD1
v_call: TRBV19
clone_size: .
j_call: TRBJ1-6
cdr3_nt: TGTGCCAGTAGTACCGGCCGGGACAGGGCTAATTCACCCCTCCACTTT
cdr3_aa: CASSTGRDRANSPLHF

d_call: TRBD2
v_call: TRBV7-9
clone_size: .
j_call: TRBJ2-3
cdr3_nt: TGTGCCAGCAGCCCCGGACTAGCGGGATGGGGCACAGATACGCAGTATTTT
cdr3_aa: CASSPGLAGWGTDTQYF

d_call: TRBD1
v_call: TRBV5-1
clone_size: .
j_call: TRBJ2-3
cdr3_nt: TGCGCCAGCAGGCTCCGAACCAGCCCCGGGACAGGGGTGAGCACAGATACGCAGTATTTT
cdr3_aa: CASRLRTSPGTGVSTDTQYF

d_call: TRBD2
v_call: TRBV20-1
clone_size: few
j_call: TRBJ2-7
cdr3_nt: TGCAGTACTAGCGGTCCCTACGAGCAGTACTTC
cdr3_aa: CSTSGPYEQYF

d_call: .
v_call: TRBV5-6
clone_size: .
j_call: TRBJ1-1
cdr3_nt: TGTGCCAGCAGCTTGGGGTGGAGGGGTGGTGAAGCTTTCTTT
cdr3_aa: CASSLGWRGGEAFF

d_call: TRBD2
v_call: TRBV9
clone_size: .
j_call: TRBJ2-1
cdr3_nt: TGTGCCAGCAGCGTCACATGGACTAGCGGGACCGGCTACAATGAGCAGTTCTTC
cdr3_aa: CASSVTWTSGTGYNEQFF

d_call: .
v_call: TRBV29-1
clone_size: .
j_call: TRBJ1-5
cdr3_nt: TGCAGCGTTTCGGGAGGGTCTGGATTTCAGCCCCAGCATTTT
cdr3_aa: CSVSGGSGFQPQHF

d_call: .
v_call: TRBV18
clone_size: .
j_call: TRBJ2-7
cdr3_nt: TGTGCCAGCTCACTCAATTCCCAGGAGCAGTACTTC
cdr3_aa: CASSLNSQEQYF